Below are 27 T cell receptor beta chains sequenced from a single sample in a study of T-cell reconstitution after alpha-beta-depleted transplantation in children. For TCRbeta, the library was prepared with unique molecular identifiers. TCRdb fed the PCR reads into MiXCR, producing one record per CDR3 protein. The sample contains some 400,000 distinct CDR3 sequences, about a fifth of which appear only once. Sample: PBMCs from the stem cell graft donor, taken from the stem cell graft. These receptors originate from a human donor who donated a stem cell graft to a child with acute myeloid leukemia.

This clonotype was seen many times. The chain carries TRBV29-1 and TRBJ2-7; D may correspond to TRBD1 or TRBD2 (5 bases each). The CDR3 loop spans 13 amino acids. V lost 6 bases to trimming and J lost 7 bases, with 19 bases between them. CDR1 is SQVTM, CDR2 ANQGSEA, per germline. The CDR3 loop is CSVPGPVGREQYF. CDR3 DNA sequence: TGCAGCGTCCCCGGACCGGTGGGACGGGAGCAGTACTTC.

This clonotype was detected only a few times. This sequence joins TRBV5-1 and TRBJ2-7; 10 bases line up with TRBD2. The CDR3 has 19 residues. The germline gives CDR1 SGHRS, CDR2 YFSETQ. Trimming cost V 1 base and J 0 bases; bases outside gene matches: 13. CDR3 sequence reads: CASSLIAISGRSPSYEQYF. CDR3 in DNA: TGCGCCAGCAGCTTGATTGCCATTAGCGGGAGGTCCCCCTCCTACGAGCAGTACTTC.

This clonotype was recorded at least ten times. This rearrangement joins TRBV4-2 to TRBJ2-7; D may be TRBD2 (5 bases). V lost 0 bases, J lost 8 bases, and 17 bases lay in between. CDR1 and CDR2 from the germline V gene are LGHNA and YNFKEQ. CDR3 length equals 15 residues. The CDR3 coding sequence is TGTGCCAGCAGCCAAGATTTAGGCCGGGGTGCGAAGCAGTACTTC. As protein: CASSQDLGRGAKQYF.

The V call is TRBV6-2 or TRBV6-3, the J call TRBJ1-1; D is undetermined. CDR1 and CDR2 from the germline V gene are MNHEY and SVGEGT. V was shortened by 8 bases and J by 0 bases, with 10 bases between the two germline ends. The CDR3 extends over 13 amino acids. The CDR3 here is CASCHPLNTEAFF. The DNA for the CDR3 is TGTGCCAGCTGTCATCCCTTGAACACTGAAGCTTTCTTT.

This clonotype was found a few times. CDR3: CASSFGGGDQETQYF. CDR3 nucleotide sequence: TGCGCCAGCAGCTTCGGAGGCGGAGACCAAGAGACCCAGTACTTC. This chain connects TRBV5-1 to TRBJ2-5, with a possible D match to TRBD2 (5 bases). The CDR3 totals 15 residues. Germline lookup yields CDR1 SGHRS and CDR2 YFSETQ. V gave up 2 bases and J gave up 0 bases, with 11 bases separating them.

This clonotype has just a few counts. The chain combines TRBV7-6 with TRBJ2-7; the match to TRBD2 covers 9 bases. The CDR3 has 17 residues. The germline V gene encodes CDR1 SGHVS and CDR2 FNYEAQ. V was pared by 0 bases and J by 2 bases, with 8 bases of the junction left unmatched. The CDR3 spells CASSLARGSGGTYEQYF. CDR3 DNA sequence: TGTGCCAGCAGCTTAGCGCGGGGTAGCGGGGGTACCTACGAGCAGTACTTC.

The rearrangement links TRBV2 to TRBJ1-5; 11 nucleotides agree with TRBD1. The V gene end was trimmed by 3 bases and the J gene end by 7 bases; junction bases not matched to a gene: 5. CDR3 length: 15 amino acids. Germline values: CDR1 SNHLY, CDR2 FYNNEI. CDR3 sequence reads: CASSDRTGGQQPQHF. CDR3 sequence (DNA): TGTGCCAGCAGTGATAGGACAGGGGGCCAACAGCCCCAGCATTTT.

The rearrangement uses TRBV10-3 and TRBJ2-1; tentatively, D is TRBD2 (5 bases). The CDR3 is 15 amino acids. Trimming left V 6 bases short and J 2 bases short, with 14 bases between. Germline V gives CDR1 ENHRY, CDR2 SYGVKD. CDR3 DNA: TGTGCCATCAGATCAGGAGCGGCAACCTACAATGAGCAGTTCTTC. It codes for CAIRSGAATYNEQFF.

There are many counts of this clonotype. The rearrangement links TRBV12-3 or TRBV12-4 to TRBJ2-5; D perhaps matches TRBD1 (5 bases). Deletions cut 2 bases from V and 5 bases from J, with 9 bases between. CDR3 length: 13 residues. As DNA, the CDR3 is TGTGCCAGCAGTTTATGGGGCAGCGAGACCCAGTACTTC. As protein: CASSLWGSETQYF.

This clonotype was detected a few times. The chain carries TRBV3-1 and TRBJ2-7, with 8 bases matching TRBD1. V shed 4 bases, J shed 0 bases, and the junction held 8 bases outside the gene matches. The CDR3 loop spans 16 amino acids. Germline V gives CDR1 LGHDT, CDR2 YNNKEL (reference sequence). Written as DNA, the CDR3 is TGTGCCAGCAGCCCCCAGGGCACAGGGGGCTCCTACGAGCAGTACTTC. Its translation is CASSPQGTGGSYEQYF.

The CDR3 is CSAKTSGTYEQYF. The CDR3 DNA follows: TGCAGTGCAAAGACTAGCGGAACCTACGAGCAGTACTTC. The rearrangement uses TRBV20-1 and TRBJ2-7; 9 bases fit TRBD2. V dropped 6 bases and J dropped 2; count of bases not matched to a gene: 5. The CDR3 runs 13 residues. Germline CDR1 DFQATT, CDR2 SNEGSKA (reference sequence).

This clonotype was seen a few times. The chain has TRBV28 and TRBJ2-1; unclear D gene. Germline V gene sequence: CDR1 MDHEN, CDR2 SYDVKM. The CDR3 contains 13 residues. V dropped 6 bases and J dropped 7 bases, with 13 bases sitting between them. CDR3 region: CASRYSLANEQFF. The CDR3 nucleotides read TGTGCCAGCAGATACAGTCTGGCGAATGAGCAGTTCTTC.

The rearrangement joins TRBV5-1 to TRBJ2-1; the match to TRBD2 covers 8 bases. V shed 4 bases, J shed 15 bases, and the junction held 21 bases outside the gene matches. Looked up from germline, CDR1 is SGHRS and CDR2 is YFSETQ. The CDR3 extends over 16 amino acids. CDR3 sequence: CASSPVAGGPTAARFF. The CDR3 DNA reads TGCGCCAGCAGCCCTGTCGCGGGAGGTCCAACGGCAGCGCGGTTCTTC.

The chain carries TRBV28 and TRBJ2-5; D may be TRBD1 (6 bases). Between the trimmed V and J ends, which lost 4 bases and 0 bases, there was a span of 9 bases. Looked up from germline, CDR1 is MDHEN and CDR2 is SYDVKM. CDR3 length: 14 amino acids. CDR3 nucleotide sequence: TGTGCCAGCAGTTGGTCAGGGGACCAAGAGACCCAGTACTTC. It is translated as CASSWSGDQETQYF.

Concerning this clonotype itself: It is unclear where the CDR3 begins or ends on the DNA, so no DNA is shown, and the CDR3 is as TCRdb lists it. This chain links TRBV21-1 with TRBJ2-4. TRBV21-1 is a known pseudogene. With termini counted, the CDR3 has 14 amino acids. This CDR3 reads CASSPQVATGIQYF.

The CDR3, as DNA: TGCGCCAGCAGCCTTTCACTAGCGGGAGTAATAAGCACAGATACGCAGTATTTT. Translated: CASSLSLAGVISTDTQYF. The chain combines TRBV5-1 with TRBJ2-3, with TRBD2 identical over 11 bases. V was clipped by 4 bases and J by 0 bases; unmatched bases: 10. CDR1 is SGHRS, CDR2 YFSETQ, per germline. This CDR3 is built from 18 residues.

The chain employs TRBV20-1 and TRBJ2-4; 12 bases fit TRBD2. V lost 8 bases to trimming and J lost 3 bases; unmatched junction nucleotides: 8. The V gene's germline CDR1 is DFQATT and CDR2 SNEGSKA (reference sequence). The CDR3 covers 15 residues. CDR3 in amino acids: CSTLAGGHDKNIQYF. The CDR3 coding sequence is TGCAGTACCCTAGCGGGAGGGCACGACAAAAACATTCAGTACTTC.

This clonotype was counted only a few times. The chain links TRBV5-1 to TRBJ2-1; D unclear. This CDR3 has 14 amino acids. V was cut by 3 bases and J by 5 bases, with 12 bases left in between. Germline CDR1 SGHRS, CDR2 YFSETQ. The chain's CDR3 is CASSSPTFHNEQFF. DNA of the CDR3: TGCGCCAGCAGCTCCCCGACCTTCCACAATGAGCAGTTCTTC. The variable domain in full, completed from reference TRBV5-1 and TRBJ2-1, reads KAGVTQTPRYLIKTRGQQVTLSCSPISGHRSVSWYQQTPGQGLQFLFEYFSETQRNKGNFPGRFSGRQFSNSRSEMNVSTLELGDSALYLCASSSPTFHNEQFFGPGTRLTVL.

This clonotype showed up many times. The junction does not match germline at one end; this may be a read error. J is TRBJ2-7 and V is TRBV20-1; perhaps TRBD1 as D (5 bases). CDR1 and CDR2 from the germline V gene are DFQATT and SNEGSKA (reference sequence). This CDR3 comprises 13 residues. This CDR3 reads CSASLWGRYEQYF. As DNA, the CDR3 is TGCAGCGCTAGTTTATGGGGCAGGTACGAGCAGTACTTC.

The rearrangement links TRBV5-1 to TRBJ1-4; D remains ambiguous. Germline loops: CDR1 SGHRS, CDR2 YFSETQ. This CDR3 has 12 residues. V shed 5 bases and J shed 8 bases, with 10 bases lying between them. CDR3 in amino acids: CASRRYSEKLFF. The CDR3 DNA is TGCGCCAGCAGACGTTATAGCGAAAAACTGTTTTTT.

This clonotype was counted between two and nine times. This sequence joins TRBV10-3 and TRBJ1-3; TRBD1 is a possible D gene (5 bases). The germline V and J ends were trimmed by 6 bases and 4 bases, with 19 bases remaining between them. This CDR3 has 16 amino acids. Germline CDR1 is ENHRY and CDR2 is SYGVKD. The CDR3 is CAIRGKGTSPGNTIYF. In nucleotides, the CDR3 is TGTGCCATCAGAGGGAAAGGGACTTCGCCAGGAAACACCATATATTTT.

This clonotype was counted only a few times. V is TRBV12-3 or TRBV12-4 and J is TRBJ1-1; the D gene is possibly TRBD1 (6 bases). Between the trimmed V and J ends, which lost 4 bases and 5 bases, there was a span of 17 bases. The length of the CDR3 is 15 residues. The CDR3 sequence: CASSSVQGRNTEAFF. CDR3 DNA: TGTGCCAGCAGTTCCGTCCAGGGGAGGAATACTGAAGCTTTCTTT.

J is TRBJ2-1 and V is TRBV5-1; maybe TRBD2 (5 bases). Germline V gene data show CDR1 as SGHRS and CDR2 as YFSETQ. This CDR3 spans 13 amino acids. Trimming removed 4 bases from V and 5 bases from J, with 10 bases in between. The CDR3 DNA is TGCGCCAGCAGCCCTAGCACCAACAATGAGCAGTTCTTC. The encoded protein is CASSPSTNNEQFF.

This clonotype occurred a few times. The rearrangement uses TRBV7-6 and TRBJ1-2; D not certain. The V end lost 2 bases, the J end lost 7 bases, and 8 bases lay between the germline ends. This CDR3 contains 12 residues. The V gene's germline CDR1 is SGHVS and CDR2 FNYEAQ. The CDR3 DNA is TGTGCCAGCAGCTTATCAGGATCTGGCTACACCTTC. Translating gives CASSLSGSGYTF.

This clonotype was counted only a few times. This rearrangement joins TRBV7-2 to TRBJ2-3; perhaps D is TRBD1 or TRBD2 (5 bases each). Trimming pared 2 bases from V and 0 bases from J, leaving 12 bases between. The V gene's germline CDR1 is SGHTA and CDR2 FQGNSA. The CDR3 extends over 16 amino acids. CDR3 sequence: CASSLMGPPSTDTQYF. DNA of the CDR3: TGTGCCAGCAGCTTAATGGGACCCCCTAGCACAGATACGCAGTATTTT.

This clonotype has only a few counts. This rearrangement joins TRBV12-3 or TRBV12-4 to TRBJ2-3; the match to TRBD2 covers 10 bases. V lost 6 bases, J lost 2 bases, and 14 bases stayed unmatched. This CDR3 is built from 18 residues. The CDR3 DNA reads as TGTGCCAGCAGACCCAACCGACTAGCGGGTGTGGTCACAGATACGCAGTATTTT. It is translated as CASRPNRLAGVVTDTQYF.

The chain uses TRBV20-1 and TRBJ2-7; 10 bases align to TRBD2. The CDR3 has 12 residues. Per germline, CDR1 DFQATT and CDR2 SNEGSKA (reference sequence). The CDR3 is CSPASGRAQQYF. In DNA form, the CDR3 reads TGCAGCCCGGCGAGCGGGAGGGCCCAGCAGTACTTC.